This TCR beta chain was recorded in a study of shared clonotypes between healthy human individuals. Findings and caveats of the study: Incomplete sequencing of sorted subsets was indicated by rarefaction despite large depth. Represented diversity, genetic and exposure-history alike, was limited by few donors.

The ends were cut back, 6 bases at V and 4 bases at J, with 9 bases in the middle. The germline V gene has CDR1 MDHEN and CDR2 SYDVKM. This CDR3 is built from 12 residues. Naive CD8 cells lacked CD45RO and underwent positive selection for CCR7, leaving out terminally differentiated effector memory CD45RA+ cells. Among the donors, all were Caucasian adults who lived in Nashville, Tennessee. In regard to this clone: What it binds is not known.

Profiling relied on immunoSEQ multiplex PCR, and the TCRdb table lists in-frame clones only, not all of them. Counted here are around 550,000 clones, about 95% occurring once; the ten biggest clones make up over 0.1%. The chain is built from TRBV28 and TRBJ1-1, with TRBD1 as a possible D gene (5 bases). The source material was naive CD8+ T cells sorted from blood. This TCR derives from a woman aged 30 to 39 in good health. The CDR3 region is CASRPRGTEAFF. The CDR3 DNA reads as TGTGCCAGCAGACCAAGGGGCACTGAAGCTTTCTTT.